This TCR beta chain was found in a study of human T cells and chemical hapten exposure. Time point reported: patch test 3, about 24 weeks after DPC sensitization. This sample's treatment: therapeutic diphenylcyclopropenone sensitization with weekly scalp DPC. Via MiXCR, TCRdb re-called the RACE reads, giving one row per CDR3 protein. Altogether about 84,000 distinct CDR3 sequences are present, under 14% being singletons, with the ten largest covering about 3.5%. The length of the CDR3 is 16 residues. Deletions cut 0 bases from V and 2 bases from J, with 16 bases between. CDR1 and CDR2 from the germline V gene are DFQATT and SNEGSKA (reference sequence). This clonotype was recorded at least ten times.

The chain links TRBV20-1 to TRBJ2-5, with D maybe TRBD1 (6 bases). The material sequenced was whole blood, taken in connection with sensitization to the hapten diphenylcyclopropenone (DPC). The TCR originated in a woman aged 45 to 65 with alopecia areata. Some clones in this sample may be carry-over from other donors' samples. CDR3 protein: CSARDLAGAGQETQYF. The CDR3 nucleotides are TGCAGTGCTAGAGATCTCGCAGGGGCAGGTCAAGAGACCCAGTACTTC.